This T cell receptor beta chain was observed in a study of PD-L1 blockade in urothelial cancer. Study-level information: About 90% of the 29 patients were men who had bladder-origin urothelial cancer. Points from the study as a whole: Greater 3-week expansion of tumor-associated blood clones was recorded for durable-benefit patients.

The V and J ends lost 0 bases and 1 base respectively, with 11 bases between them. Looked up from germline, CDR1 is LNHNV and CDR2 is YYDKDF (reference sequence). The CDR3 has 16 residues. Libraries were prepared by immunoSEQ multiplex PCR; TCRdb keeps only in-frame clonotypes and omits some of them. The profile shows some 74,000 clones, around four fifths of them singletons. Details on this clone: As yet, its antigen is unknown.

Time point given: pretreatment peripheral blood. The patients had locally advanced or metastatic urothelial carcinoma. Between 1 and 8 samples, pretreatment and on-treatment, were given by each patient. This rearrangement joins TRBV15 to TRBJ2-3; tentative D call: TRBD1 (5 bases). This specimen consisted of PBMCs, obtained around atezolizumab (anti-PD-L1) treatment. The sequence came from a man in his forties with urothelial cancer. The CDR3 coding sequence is TGTGCCACCAGCAGAGATCCCACAGGACGCACAGATACGCAGTATTTT. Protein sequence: CATSRDPTGRTDTQYF.